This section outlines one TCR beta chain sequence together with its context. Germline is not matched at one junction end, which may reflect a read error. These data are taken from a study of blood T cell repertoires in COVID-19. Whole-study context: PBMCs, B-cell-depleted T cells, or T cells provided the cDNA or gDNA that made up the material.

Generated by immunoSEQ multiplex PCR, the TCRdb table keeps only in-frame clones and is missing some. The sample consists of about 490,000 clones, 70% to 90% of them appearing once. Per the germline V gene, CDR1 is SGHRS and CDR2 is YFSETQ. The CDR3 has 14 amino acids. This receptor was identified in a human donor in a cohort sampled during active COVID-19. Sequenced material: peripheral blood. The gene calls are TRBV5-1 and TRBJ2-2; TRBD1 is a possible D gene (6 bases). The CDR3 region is CASSLGQATGKLFF. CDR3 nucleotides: TGCGCCAGCAGCTTGGGACAGGCCACCGGGAAGCTGTTTTTT.